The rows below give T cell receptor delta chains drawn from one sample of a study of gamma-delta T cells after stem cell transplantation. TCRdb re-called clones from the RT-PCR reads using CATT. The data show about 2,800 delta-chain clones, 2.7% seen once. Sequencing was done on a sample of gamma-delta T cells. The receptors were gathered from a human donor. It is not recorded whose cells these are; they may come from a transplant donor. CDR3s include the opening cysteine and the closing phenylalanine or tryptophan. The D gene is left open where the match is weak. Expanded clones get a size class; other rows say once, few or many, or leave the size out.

CDR3 protein: CACDSVLETDKLIF; CDR3 DNA: TGTGCCTGTGACTCTGTTCTTGAAACCGATAAACTCATCTTT; D gene: -; V gene: TRDV2; J gene: TRDJ1; clone size: few
CDR3 protein: CACDTVSAHGPGGYAGKLIF; CDR3 DNA: TGTGCCTGTGACACCGTTTCCGCCCATGGCCCTGGGGGATACGCTGGTAAACTCATCTTT; D gene: TRDD3; V gene: TRDV2; J gene: TRDJ1; clone size: medium-sized
CDR3 protein: CACDILGDTYTDKLIF; CDR3 DNA: TGTGCCTGTGACATCTTGGGGGATACATACACCGATAAACTCATCTTT; D gene: TRDD3; V gene: TRDV2; J gene: TRDJ1; clone size: -
CDR3 protein: CACDLLGEPYTDKLIF; CDR3 DNA: TGTGCCTGTGATTTACTGGGGGAGCCGTACACCGATAAACTCATCTTT; D gene: TRDD3; V gene: TRDV2; J gene: TRDJ1; clone size: few
CDR3 protein: CACDTVGGGFTDKLIF; CDR3 DNA: TGTGCCTGTGACACCGTTGGTGGGGGTTTCACCGATAAACTCATCTTT; D gene: -; V gene: TRDV2; J gene: TRDJ1; clone size: large
CDR3 protein: CACDTVKTGGYPLRDKLIF; CDR3 DNA: TGTGCCTGTGACACCGTCAAAACTGGGGGATACCCGTTGAGGGATAAACTCATCTTT; D gene: TRDD3; V gene: TRDV2; J gene: TRDJ1; clone size: -
CDR3 protein: CACDPLRTGGLTDKLIF; CDR3 DNA: TGTGCCTGTGACCCGCTACGGACGGGGGGGCTTACCGATAAACTCATCTTT; D gene: -; V gene: TRDV2; J gene: TRDJ1; clone size: -
CDR3 protein: CACDTAGMREGDKLIF; CDR3 DNA: TGTGCCTGTGACACGGCAGGGATGAGGGAAGGCGATAAACTCATCTTT; D gene: -; V gene: TRDV2; J gene: TRDJ1; clone size: medium-sized
CDR3 protein: CACDGLTAGPNKGSADKLIF; CDR3 DNA: TGTGCCTGTGACGGCCTTACTGCGGGTCCAAACAAAGGGAGCGCCGATAAACTCATCTTT; D gene: -; V gene: TRDV2; J gene: TRDJ1; clone size: medium-sized
CDR3 protein: CACDTVPGGYAGSDKLIF; CDR3 DNA: TGTGCCTGTGACACCGTACCTGGGGGATACGCAGGGTCCGATAAACTCATCTTT; D gene: TRDD3; V gene: TRDV2; J gene: TRDJ1; clone size: medium-sized
CDR3 protein: CACDLLGAPNTDKLIF; CDR3 DNA: TGTGCCTGTGACTTACTGGGGGCGCCAAACACCGATAAACTCATCTTT; D gene: TRDD3; V gene: TRDV2; J gene: TRDJ1; clone size: -
CDR3 protein: CACDTVSTGGYLETDKLIF; CDR3 DNA: TGTGCCTGTGACACCGTGTCTACTGGGGGATACTTGGAAACCGATAAACTCATCTTT; D gene: TRDD3; V gene: TRDV2; J gene: TRDJ1; clone size: large
CDR3 protein: CACDLLGDNTDKLIF; CDR3 DNA: TGTGCCTGTGATTTACTGGGGGATAACACCGATAAACTCATCTTT; D gene: TRDD3; V gene: TRDV2; J gene: TRDJ1; clone size: -
CDR3 protein: CACDPITGTRYTDKLIF; CDR3 DNA: TGTGCCTGTGATCCCATCACTGGGACAAGGTACACCGATAAACTCATCTTT; D gene: -; V gene: TRDV2; J gene: TRDJ1; clone size: -
CDR3 protein: CACDTAARGSQYTDKLIF; CDR3 DNA: TGTGCCTGTGACACGGCGGCGAGGGGTTCTCAATACACCGATAAACTCATCTTT; D gene: -; V gene: TRDV2; J gene: TRDJ1; clone size: medium-sized
CDR3 protein: CACDTVWDGKKEGDKLIF; CDR3 DNA: TGTGCCTGTGACACCGTATGGGATGGAAAAAAGGAAGGCGATAAACTCATCTTT; D gene: -; V gene: TRDV2; J gene: TRDJ1; clone size: medium-sized
CDR3 protein: CACDYVGGYTDKLIF; CDR3 DNA: TGTGCCTGTGACTACGTGGGGGGGTACACCGATAAACTCATCTTT; D gene: -; V gene: TRDV2; J gene: TRDJ1; clone size: medium-sized
CDR3 protein: CACDRLAGDTRYTDKLIF; CDR3 DNA: TGTGCCTGTGACAGACTAGCTGGGGATACGCGGTACACCGATAAACTCATCTTT; D gene: TRDD3; V gene: TRDV2; J gene: TRDJ1; clone size: medium-sized
CDR3 protein: CACDTVGDTRLPWDTRQMFF; CDR3 DNA: TGTGCCTGTGACACCGTGGGGGATACGCGACTCCCCTGGGACACCCGACAGATGTTTTTC; D gene: TRDD3; V gene: TRDV2; J gene: TRDJ3; clone size: -
CDR3 protein: CACDPLLGDTLTDKLIF; CDR3 DNA: TGTGCCTGTGACCCACTACTGGGGGATACGCTAACCGATAAACTCATCTTT; D gene: TRDD3; V gene: TRDV2; J gene: TRDJ1; clone size: medium-sized
CDR3 protein: CACDVLGDTGADKLIF; CDR3 DNA: TGTGCCTGTGACGTACTGGGGGATACGGGGGCCGATAAACTCATCTTT; D gene: TRDD3; V gene: TRDV2; J gene: TRDJ1; clone size: -
CDR3 protein: CACDTVNLGDTRTDKLIF; CDR3 DNA: TGTGCCTGTGATACCGTGAATCTGGGGGATACGCGGACCGATAAACTCATCTTT; D gene: TRDD3; V gene: TRDV2; J gene: TRDJ1; clone size: medium-sized
CDR3 protein: CACDTVERSGDTDKLIF; CDR3 DNA: TGTGCCTGTGACACCGTGGAACGTTCGGGGGATACGGATAAACTCATCTTT; D gene: TRDD3; V gene: TRDV2; J gene: TRDJ1; clone size: medium-sized
CDR3 protein: CACDHLGDPGTDKLIF; CDR3 DNA: TGTGCCTGTGACCACCTGGGGGATCCCGGGACCGATAAACTTATCTTT; D gene: TRDD3; V gene: TRDV2; J gene: TRDJ1; clone size: medium-sized
CDR3 protein: CACDTGGLGGGLSTDKLIF; CDR3 DNA: TGTGCCTGTGACACCGGAGGGCTTGGCGGGGGATTATCCACCGATAAACTCATCTTT; D gene: TRDD3; V gene: TRDV2; J gene: TRDJ1; clone size: medium-sized
CDR3 protein: CACDQMLGDTHKLIF; CDR3 DNA: TGTGCCTGTGACCAAATGCTGGGGGATACGCACAAACTCATCTTT; D gene: TRDD3; V gene: TRDV2; J gene: TRDJ1; clone size: medium-sized
CDR3 protein: CACDSLTGGYHDDKLIF; CDR3 DNA: TGTGCCTGTGACTCCCTTACTGGGGGATACCACGACGATAAACTCATCTTT; D gene: TRDD3; V gene: TRDV2; J gene: TRDJ1; clone size: medium-sized
CDR3 protein: CACDTLLGDNTDKLIF; CDR3 DNA: TGTGCCTGTGACACCTTACTGGGGGATAACACCGATAAACTCATCTTT; D gene: TRDD3; V gene: TRDV2; J gene: TRDJ1; clone size: large
CDR3 protein: CAPGEPFLWRYGRYKLIF; CDR3 DNA: TGTGCTCCTGGGGAACCCTTCCTCTGGAGATACGGACGTTATAAACTCATCTTT; D gene: -; V gene: TRDV1; J gene: TRDJ1; clone size: -
CDR3 protein: CACDLLGTSDKLIF; CDR3 DNA: TGTGCCTGTGATTTACTGGGGACCTCCGATAAACTCATCTTT; D gene: TRDD3; V gene: TRDV2; J gene: TRDJ1; clone size: -
CDR3 protein: CACVPLQINDKLIF; CDR3 DNA: TGTGCCTGTGTCCCCTTACAAATCAACGATAAACTCATCTTT; D gene: -; V gene: TRDV2; J gene: TRDJ1; clone size: large
CDR3 protein: CACDILLGDHSNTDKLIF; CDR3 DNA: TGTGCCTGTGACATTCTACTGGGGGATCATTCTAACACCGATAAACTCATCTTT; D gene: TRDD3; V gene: TRDV2; J gene: TRDJ1; clone size: medium-sized
CDR3 protein: CACDTVGTGGYGWADKLIF; CDR3 DNA: TGTGCCTGTGACACCGTGGGGACTGGGGGATACGGTTGGGCCGATAAACTCATCTTT; D gene: TRDD3; V gene: TRDV2; J gene: TRDJ1; clone size: -
CDR3 protein: CACDTLPLTGPPFGTDKLIF; CDR3 DNA: -; D gene: -; V gene: TRDV2; J gene: TRDJ1; clone size: few
CDR3 protein: CACDPTGDYMGKLIF; CDR3 DNA: TGTGCCTGTGACCCGACTGGGGACTACATGGGTAAACTCATCTTT; D gene: TRDD3; V gene: TRDV2; J gene: TRDJ1; clone size: -
CDR3 protein: CACDTLTHTDKLIF; CDR3 DNA: TGTGCCTGTGACACCCTTACCCACACCGATAAACTCATCTTT; D gene: -; V gene: TRDV2; J gene: TRDJ1; clone size: medium-sized
CDR3 protein: CACDPLSTVGDNTDKLIF; CDR3 DNA: TGTGCCTGTGACCCGTTATCTACGGTGGGGGATAACACCGATAAACTCATCTTT; D gene: TRDD3; V gene: TRDV2; J gene: TRDJ1; clone size: medium-sized
CDR3 protein: CACDTVLGVPLTTDKLIF; CDR3 DNA: TGTGCCTGTGACACCGTACTGGGGGTCCCCCTTACCACCGATAAACTCATCTTT; D gene: TRDD3; V gene: TRDV2; J gene: TRDJ1; clone size: few
CDR3 protein: CACDTWGDSDKLIF; CDR3 DNA: TGTGCCTGTGACACCTGGGGGGATTCCGATAAACTCATCTTT; D gene: TRDD3; V gene: TRDV2; J gene: TRDJ1; clone size: medium-sized
CDR3 protein: CACDAGGYTDKLIF; CDR3 DNA: TGTGCCTGTGACGCTGGGGGATACACCGATAAACTCATCTTT; D gene: TRDD3; V gene: TRDV2; J gene: TRDJ1; clone size: medium-sized
CDR3 protein: CACDTVLGDTSWDTRQMFF; CDR3 DNA: TGTGCCTGTGACACCGTACTGGGGGATACCTCCTGGGACACCCGACAGATGTTTTTC; D gene: TRDD3; V gene: TRDV2; J gene: TRDJ3; clone size: few
CDR3 protein: CACDLAGRNTDKLIF; CDR3 DNA: TGTGCCTGTGATCTGGCCGGGCGAAACACCGATAAACTCATCTTT; D gene: -; V gene: TRDV2; J gene: TRDJ1; clone size: large
CDR3 protein: CACDLLSLGVMTDKLIF; CDR3 DNA: TGTGCCTGTGACTTGTTATCGCTTGGGGTGATGACCGATAAACTCATCTTT; D gene: -; V gene: TRDV2; J gene: TRDJ1; clone size: medium-sized
CDR3 protein: CACDTLQVPITDKLIF; CDR3 DNA: TGTGCCTGTGACACCTTACAAGTACCGATCACCGATAAACTCATCTTT; D gene: -; V gene: TRDV2; J gene: TRDJ1; clone size: medium-sized
CDR3 protein: CACDTLHRTGGSTDKLIF; CDR3 DNA: TGTGCCTGTGACACCCTCCACCGTACTGGGGGATCCACCGATAAACTCATCTTT; D gene: TRDD3; V gene: TRDV2; J gene: TRDJ1; clone size: hyperexpanded
CDR3 protein: CACYILHQDTESTDKLIF; CDR3 DNA: TGTGCCTGTTATATCCTCCACCAGGATACGGAGAGCACCGATAAACTCATCTTT; D gene: TRDD3; V gene: TRDV2; J gene: TRDJ1; clone size: medium-sized
CDR3 protein: CACDEISLGDTSYTDKLIF; CDR3 DNA: TGTGCCTGTGACGAAATATCACTGGGGGATACTTCGTACACCGATAAACTCATCTTT; D gene: TRDD3; V gene: TRDV2; J gene: TRDJ1; clone size: large
CDR3 protein: CACDTWGIPTDKLIF; CDR3 DNA: TGTGCCTGTGACACGTGGGGGATACCCACCGATAAACTCATCTTT; D gene: TRDD3; V gene: TRDV2; J gene: TRDJ1; clone size: large
CDR3 protein: CACDTADRRFVSDKLIF; CDR3 DNA: TGTGCCTGTGACACTGCCGATAGACGATTTGTCTCCGATAAACTCATCTTT; D gene: -; V gene: TRDV2; J gene: TRDJ1; clone size: -
CDR3 protein: CACDKLLGDTRSWDTRQMFF; CDR3 DNA: TGTGCCTGTGACAAATTACTGGGGGATACGCGCTCCTGGGACACCCGACAGATGTTTTTC; D gene: TRDD3; V gene: TRDV2; J gene: TRDJ3; clone size: -